This TCR beta chain is drawn from a study of cytomegalovirus exposure and HLA in healthy donors. The sample holds one count of this clone. The CDR3 has 12 amino acids. V shed 6 bases, J shed 10 bases, and the junction held 3 bases outside the gene matches. Per germline, CDR1 LNHDA and CDR2 SQIVND (reference sequence). Primers for the PCR totalled 60 Vbeta and 13 Jbeta. Produced via immunoSEQ multiplex PCR; TCRdb's table is partial and in-frame only. The sample lists more than 150,000 clones, 70% to 85% seen once, with around 1.2% in the top ten. The gene calls are TRBV19 and TRBJ1-6; TRBD1 agrees at 7 bases. Source material: PBMCs. The sequence derives from a girl aged 2-10 years in good health and CMV-seropositive. The DNA of the CDR3 is TGTGCCAGTAGAAACAGGGGATCACCCCTCCACTTT. Translated, it gives CASRNRGSPLHF.